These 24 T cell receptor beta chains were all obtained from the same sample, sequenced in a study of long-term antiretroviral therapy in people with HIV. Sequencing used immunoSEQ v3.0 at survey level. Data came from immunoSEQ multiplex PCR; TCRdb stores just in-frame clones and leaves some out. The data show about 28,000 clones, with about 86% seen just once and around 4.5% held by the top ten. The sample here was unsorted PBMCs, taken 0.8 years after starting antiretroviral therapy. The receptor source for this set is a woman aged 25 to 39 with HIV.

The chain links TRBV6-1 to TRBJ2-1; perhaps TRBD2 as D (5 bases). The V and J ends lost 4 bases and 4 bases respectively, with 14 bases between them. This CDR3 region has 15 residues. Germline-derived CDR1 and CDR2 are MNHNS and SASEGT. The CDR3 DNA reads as TGTGCCAGCAGTGGACCGGTGGCGGGTTACAATGAGCAGTTCTTC. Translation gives CASSGPVAGYNEQFF.

The CDR3 DNA follows: TGTGCCACCACCCAGGGAATGGCTCAGCCCCAGCATTTT. Amino acid sequence: CATTQGMAQPQHF. The chain couples TRBV2 to TRBJ1-5; perhaps TRBD1 as D (5 bases). The germline CDR1 and CDR2 sequences are SNHLY and FYNNEI. V lost 10 bases and J 6 bases, leaving 16 bases between the germline ends. CDR3 length equals 13 residues.

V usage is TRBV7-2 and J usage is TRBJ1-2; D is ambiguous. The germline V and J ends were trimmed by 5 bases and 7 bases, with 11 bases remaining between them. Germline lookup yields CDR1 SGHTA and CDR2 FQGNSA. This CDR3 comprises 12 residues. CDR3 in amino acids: CASSKLGVGYTF. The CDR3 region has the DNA TGTGCCAGCAGCAAATTGGGTGTTGGCTACACCTTC.

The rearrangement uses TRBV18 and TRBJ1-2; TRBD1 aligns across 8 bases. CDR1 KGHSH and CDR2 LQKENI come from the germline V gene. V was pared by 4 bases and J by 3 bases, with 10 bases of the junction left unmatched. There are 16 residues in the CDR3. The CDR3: CASSQNAGGADYGYTF. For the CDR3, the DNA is TGTGCCAGCTCACAGAATGCAGGGGGCGCGGACTATGGCTACACCTTC.

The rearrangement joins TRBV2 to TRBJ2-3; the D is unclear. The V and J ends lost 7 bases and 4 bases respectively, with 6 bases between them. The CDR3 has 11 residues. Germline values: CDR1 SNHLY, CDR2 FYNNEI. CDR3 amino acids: CASIRADTQYF. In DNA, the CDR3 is TGTGCCAGCATCCGGGCAGATACGCAGTATTTT.

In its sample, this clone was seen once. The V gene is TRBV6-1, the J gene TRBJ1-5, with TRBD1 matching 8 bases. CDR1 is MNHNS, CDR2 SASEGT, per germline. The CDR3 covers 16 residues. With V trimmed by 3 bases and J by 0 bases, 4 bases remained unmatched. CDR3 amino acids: CASSDQGANSNQPQHF. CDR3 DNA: TGTGCCAGCAGTGACCAGGGGGCAAATAGCAATCAGCCCCAGCATTTT.

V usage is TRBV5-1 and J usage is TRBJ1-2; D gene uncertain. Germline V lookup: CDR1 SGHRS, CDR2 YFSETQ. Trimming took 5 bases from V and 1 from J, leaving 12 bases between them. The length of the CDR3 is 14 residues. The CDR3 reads CASRRDGLNYGYTF. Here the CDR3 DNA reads TGCGCCAGCAGGCGGGATGGGCTTAACTATGGCTACACCTTC.

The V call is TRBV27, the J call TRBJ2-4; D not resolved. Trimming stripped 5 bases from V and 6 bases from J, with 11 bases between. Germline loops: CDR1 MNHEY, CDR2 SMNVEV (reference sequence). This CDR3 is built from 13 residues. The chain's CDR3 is CASSMYPGNIQYF. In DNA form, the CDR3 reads TGTGCCAGCAGTATGTATCCAGGAAACATTCAGTACTTC.

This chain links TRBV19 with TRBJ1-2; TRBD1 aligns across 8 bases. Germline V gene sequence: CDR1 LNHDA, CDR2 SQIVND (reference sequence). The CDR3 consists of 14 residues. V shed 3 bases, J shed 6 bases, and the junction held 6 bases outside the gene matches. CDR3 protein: CASSIRGQRDGYTF. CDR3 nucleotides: TGTGCCAGTAGTATCAGGGGGCAGAGGGATGGCTACACCTTC.

CDR3 nucleotide sequence: TGTGCCAGCAGTTTGATCGGTGCAGATACGCAGTATTTT. This translates into CASSLIGADTQYF. This chain uses TRBV27 with TRBJ2-3, with D hard to call. CDR3 length: 13 amino acids. Germline V gene sequence: CDR1 MNHEY, CDR2 SMNVEV (reference sequence). V dropped 3 bases and J dropped 4 bases, with 8 bases sitting between them.

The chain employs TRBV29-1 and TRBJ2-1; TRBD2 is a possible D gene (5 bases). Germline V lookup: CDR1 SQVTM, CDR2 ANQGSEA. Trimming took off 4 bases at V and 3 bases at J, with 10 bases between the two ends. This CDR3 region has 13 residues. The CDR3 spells CSVGSALYNEQFF. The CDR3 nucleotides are TGCAGCGTTGGTAGCGCCCTCTACAATGAGCAGTTCTTC.

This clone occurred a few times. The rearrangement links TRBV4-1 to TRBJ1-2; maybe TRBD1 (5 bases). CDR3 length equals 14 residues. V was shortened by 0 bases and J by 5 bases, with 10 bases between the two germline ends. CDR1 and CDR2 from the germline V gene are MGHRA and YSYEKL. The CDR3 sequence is CASSQDKGRYGYTF. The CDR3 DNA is TGCGCCAGCAGCCAAGATAAGGGGCGGTATGGCTACACCTTC.

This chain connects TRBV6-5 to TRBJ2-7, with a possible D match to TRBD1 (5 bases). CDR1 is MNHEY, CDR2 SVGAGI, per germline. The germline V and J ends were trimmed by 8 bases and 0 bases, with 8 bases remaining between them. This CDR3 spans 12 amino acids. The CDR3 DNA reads TGTGCCAGCGTCGACAGCTCCTACGAGCAGTACTTC. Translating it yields CASVDSSYEQYF.

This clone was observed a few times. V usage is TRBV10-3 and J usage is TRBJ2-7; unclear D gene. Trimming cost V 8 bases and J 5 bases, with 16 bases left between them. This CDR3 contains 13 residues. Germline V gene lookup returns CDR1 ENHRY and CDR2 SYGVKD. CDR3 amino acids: CAISGPTINEQYF. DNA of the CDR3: TGTGCCATCTCCGGGCCCACTATCAACGAGCAGTACTTC.

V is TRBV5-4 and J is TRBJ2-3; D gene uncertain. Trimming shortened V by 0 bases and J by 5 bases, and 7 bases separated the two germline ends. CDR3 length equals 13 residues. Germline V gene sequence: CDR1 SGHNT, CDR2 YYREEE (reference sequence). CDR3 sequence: CASSLASGDTQYF. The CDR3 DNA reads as TGTGCCAGCAGCTTGGCTTCGGGAGATACGCAGTATTTT.

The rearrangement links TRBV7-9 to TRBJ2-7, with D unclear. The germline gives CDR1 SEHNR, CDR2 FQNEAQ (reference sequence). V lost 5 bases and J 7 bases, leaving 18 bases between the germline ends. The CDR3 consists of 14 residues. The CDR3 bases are TGTGCCAGCAGCCTCTCGGGCTCCTCTCATGAGCAGTACGTC. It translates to CASSLSGSSHEQYV.

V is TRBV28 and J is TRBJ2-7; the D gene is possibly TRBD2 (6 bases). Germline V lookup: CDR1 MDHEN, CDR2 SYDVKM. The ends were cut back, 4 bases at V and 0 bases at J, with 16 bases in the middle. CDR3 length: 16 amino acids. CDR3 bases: TGTGCCAGCAGTTCTATAGTCTCGCGGGGCTCCTACGAGCAGTACTTC. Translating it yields CASSSIVSRGSYEQYF.

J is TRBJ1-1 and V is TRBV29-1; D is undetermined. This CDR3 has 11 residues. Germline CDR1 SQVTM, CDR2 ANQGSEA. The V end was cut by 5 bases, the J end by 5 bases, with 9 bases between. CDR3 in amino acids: CSVRGVTEAFF. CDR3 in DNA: TGCAGCGTTCGGGGAGTGACTGAAGCTTTCTTT.

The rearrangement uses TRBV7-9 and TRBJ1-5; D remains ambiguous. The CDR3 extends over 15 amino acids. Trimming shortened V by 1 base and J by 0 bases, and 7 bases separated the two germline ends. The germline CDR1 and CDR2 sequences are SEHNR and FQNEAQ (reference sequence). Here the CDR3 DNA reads TGTGCCAGCAGCTTAGGCGGGGATAGCAATCAGCCCCAGCATTTT. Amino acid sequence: CASSLGGDSNQPQHF.

The CDR3 bases are TGTGCCAGCAGCTTACCGGGACAGGGATATTACGAGCAGTACTTC. This gives the protein CASSLPGQGYYEQYF. This chain links TRBV11-2 with TRBJ2-7; 9 bases map to TRBD1. The CDR3 totals 15 residues. The germline gives CDR1 SGHAT, CDR2 FQNNGV. V shed 2 bases and J 4 bases; nucleotides not matched to a gene: 6.

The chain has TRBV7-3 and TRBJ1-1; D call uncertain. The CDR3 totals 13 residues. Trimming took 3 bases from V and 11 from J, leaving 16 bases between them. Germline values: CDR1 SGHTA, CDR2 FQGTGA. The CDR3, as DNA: TGTGCCAGCAGCTTCGGCCCGGGAAGTGTGGCTTTCTTT. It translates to CASSFGPGSVAFF. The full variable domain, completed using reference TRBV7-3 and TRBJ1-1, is GAGVSQTPSNKVTEKGKYVELRCDPISGHTALYWYRQSLGQGPEFLIYFQGTGAADDSGLPNDRFFAVRPEGSVSTLKIQRTERGDSAVYLCASSFGPGSVAFFGQGTRLTVV.

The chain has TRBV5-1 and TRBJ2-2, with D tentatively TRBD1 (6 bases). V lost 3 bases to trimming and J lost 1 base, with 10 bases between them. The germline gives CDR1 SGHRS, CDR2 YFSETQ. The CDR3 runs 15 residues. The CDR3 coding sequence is TGCGCCAGCAGCTCGGGACAACAGAACACCGGGGAGCTGTTTTTT. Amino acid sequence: CASSSGQQNTGELFF.

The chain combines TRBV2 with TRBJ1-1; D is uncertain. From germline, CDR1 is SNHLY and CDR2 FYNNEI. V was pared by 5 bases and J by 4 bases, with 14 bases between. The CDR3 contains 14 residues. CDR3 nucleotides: TGTGCCAGCAGTTCGGAGTCTTTCGGCACTGAAGCTTTCTTT. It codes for CASSSESFGTEAFF.

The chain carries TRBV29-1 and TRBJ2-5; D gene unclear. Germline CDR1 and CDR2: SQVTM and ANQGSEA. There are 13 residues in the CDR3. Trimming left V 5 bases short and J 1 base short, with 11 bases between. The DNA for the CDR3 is TGCAGCGTTATTCCGTCCGTCCAAGAGACCCAGTACTTC. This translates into CSVIPSVQETQYF.